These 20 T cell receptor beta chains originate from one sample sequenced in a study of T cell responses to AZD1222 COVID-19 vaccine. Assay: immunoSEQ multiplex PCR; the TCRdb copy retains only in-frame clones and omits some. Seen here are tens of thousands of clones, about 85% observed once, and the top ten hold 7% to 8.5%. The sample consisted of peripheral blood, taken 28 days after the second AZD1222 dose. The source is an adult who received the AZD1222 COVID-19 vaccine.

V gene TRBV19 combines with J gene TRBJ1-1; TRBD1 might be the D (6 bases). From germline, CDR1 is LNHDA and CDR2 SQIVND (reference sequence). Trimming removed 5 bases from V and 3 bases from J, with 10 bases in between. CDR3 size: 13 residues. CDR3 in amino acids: CASSEQGHTEAFF. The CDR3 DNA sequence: TGTGCCAGTAGTGAGCAGGGGCACACTGAAGCTTTCTTT. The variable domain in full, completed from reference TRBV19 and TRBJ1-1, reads DGGITQSPKYLFRKEGQNVTLSCEQNLNHDAMYWYRQDPGQGLRLIYYSQIVNDFQKGDIAEGYSVSREKKESFPLTVTSAQKNPTAFYLCASSEQGHTEAFFGQGTRLTVV.

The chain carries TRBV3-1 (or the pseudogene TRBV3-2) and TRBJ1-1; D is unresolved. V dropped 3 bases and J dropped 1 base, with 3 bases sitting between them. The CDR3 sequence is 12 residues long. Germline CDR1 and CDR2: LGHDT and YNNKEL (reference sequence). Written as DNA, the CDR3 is TGTGCCAGCAGCCACAGGAACACTGAAGCTTTCTTT. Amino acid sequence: CASSHRNTEAFF.

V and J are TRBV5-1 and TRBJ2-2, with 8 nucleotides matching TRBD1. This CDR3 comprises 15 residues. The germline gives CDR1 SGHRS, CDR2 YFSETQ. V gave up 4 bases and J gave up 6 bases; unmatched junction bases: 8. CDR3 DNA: TGCGCCAGCAGCCGCGGACAGGGTAGACCCGGGGAGCTGTTTTTT. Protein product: CASSRGQGRPGELFF.

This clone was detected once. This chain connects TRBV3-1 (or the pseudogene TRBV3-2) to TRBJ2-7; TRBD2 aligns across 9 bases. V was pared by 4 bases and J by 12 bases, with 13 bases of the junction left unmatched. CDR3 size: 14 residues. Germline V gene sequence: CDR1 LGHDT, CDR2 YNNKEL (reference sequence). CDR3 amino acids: CASSPPSGTFPAYF. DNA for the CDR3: TGTGCCAGCAGCCCCCCTAGCGGGACATTCCCGGCGTACTTC.

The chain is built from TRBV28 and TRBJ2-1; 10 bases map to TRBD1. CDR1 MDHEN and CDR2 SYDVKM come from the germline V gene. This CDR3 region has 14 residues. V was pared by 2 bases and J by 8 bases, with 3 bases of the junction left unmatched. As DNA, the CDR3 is TGTGCCAGCAGTTTAAGGGACAGGGGTTATGAGCAGTTCTTC. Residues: CASSLRDRGYEQFF.

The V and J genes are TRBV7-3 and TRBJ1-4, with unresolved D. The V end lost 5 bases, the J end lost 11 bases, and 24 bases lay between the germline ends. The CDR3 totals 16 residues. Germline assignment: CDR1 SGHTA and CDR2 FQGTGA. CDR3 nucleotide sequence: TGTGCCAGCAGCCTCCCGGCGAGTACTAATGAATTGAAACTGTTTTTT. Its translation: CASSLPASTNELKLFF.

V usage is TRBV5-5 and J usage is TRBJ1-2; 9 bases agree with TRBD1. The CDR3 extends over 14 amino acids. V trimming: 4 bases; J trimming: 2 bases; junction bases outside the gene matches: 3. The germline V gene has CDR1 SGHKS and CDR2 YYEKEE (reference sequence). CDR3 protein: CASSQDRGNYGYTF. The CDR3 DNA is TGTGCCAGCAGCCAGGACAGGGGCAACTATGGCTACACCTTC.

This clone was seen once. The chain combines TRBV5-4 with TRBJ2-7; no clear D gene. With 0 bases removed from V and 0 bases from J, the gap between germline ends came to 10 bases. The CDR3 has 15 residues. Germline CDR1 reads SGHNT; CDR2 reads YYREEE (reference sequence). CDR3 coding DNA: TGTGCCAGCAGCTTGGATTCCGGCAGCTCCTACGAGCAGTACTTC. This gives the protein CASSLDSGSSYEQYF.

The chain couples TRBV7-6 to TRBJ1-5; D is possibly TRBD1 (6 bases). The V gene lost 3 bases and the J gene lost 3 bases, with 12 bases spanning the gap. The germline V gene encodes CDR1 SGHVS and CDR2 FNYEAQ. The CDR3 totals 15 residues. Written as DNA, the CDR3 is TGTGCCAGCAGCTTGCAATCAGGGGCCAATCAGCCCCAGCATTTT. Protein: CASSLQSGANQPQHF.

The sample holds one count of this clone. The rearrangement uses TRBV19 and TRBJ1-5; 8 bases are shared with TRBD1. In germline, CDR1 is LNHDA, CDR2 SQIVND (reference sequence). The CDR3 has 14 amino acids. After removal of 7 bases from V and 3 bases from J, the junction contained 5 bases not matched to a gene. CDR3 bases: TGTGCCAGTATGGACAGGGTTATCAATCAGCCCCAGCATTTT. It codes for CASMDRVINQPQHF.

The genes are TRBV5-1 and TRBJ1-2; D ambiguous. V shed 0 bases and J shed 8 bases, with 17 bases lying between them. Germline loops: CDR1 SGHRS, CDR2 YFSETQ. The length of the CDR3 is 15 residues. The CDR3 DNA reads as TGCGCCAGCAGCTTGGGATCGTCCCTGTTGGAAGGCTACACCTTC. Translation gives CASSLGSSLLEGYTF.

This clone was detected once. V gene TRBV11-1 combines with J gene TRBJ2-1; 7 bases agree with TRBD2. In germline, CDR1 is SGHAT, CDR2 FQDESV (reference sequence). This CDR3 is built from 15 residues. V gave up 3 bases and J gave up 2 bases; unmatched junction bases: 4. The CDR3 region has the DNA TGTGCCAGCAGCTTTAGCGGGCCTACCTACAATGAGCAGTTCTTC. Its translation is CASSFSGPTYNEQFF. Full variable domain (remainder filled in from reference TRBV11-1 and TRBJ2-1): EAEVAQSPRYKITEKSQAVAFWCDPISGHATLYWYRQILGQGPELLVQFQDESVVDDSQLPKDRFSAERLKGVDSTLKIQPAELGDSAMYLCASSFSGPTYNEQFFGPGTRLTVL.

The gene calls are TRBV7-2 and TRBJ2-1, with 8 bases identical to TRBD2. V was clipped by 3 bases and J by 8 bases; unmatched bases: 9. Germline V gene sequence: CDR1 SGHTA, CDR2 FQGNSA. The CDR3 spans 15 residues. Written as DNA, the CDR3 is TGTGCCAGCAGCTTTACAGCGGGAGTAGGAGATGAGCAGTTCTTC. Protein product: CASSFTAGVGDEQFF.

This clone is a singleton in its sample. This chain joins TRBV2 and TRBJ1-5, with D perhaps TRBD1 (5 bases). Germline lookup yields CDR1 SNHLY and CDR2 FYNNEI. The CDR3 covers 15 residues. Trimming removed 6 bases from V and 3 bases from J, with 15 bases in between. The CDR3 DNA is TGTGCCAGCAGCCTCGAAGGGGACCCCAATCAGCCCCAGCATTTT. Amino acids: CASSLEGDPNQPQHF.

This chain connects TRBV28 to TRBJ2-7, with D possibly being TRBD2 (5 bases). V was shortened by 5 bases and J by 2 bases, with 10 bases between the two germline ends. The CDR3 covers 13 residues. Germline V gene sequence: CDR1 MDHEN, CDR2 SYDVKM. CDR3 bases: TGTGCCAGCAGTCAACAACTAGCCTACGAGCAGTACTTC. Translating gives CASSQQLAYEQYF.

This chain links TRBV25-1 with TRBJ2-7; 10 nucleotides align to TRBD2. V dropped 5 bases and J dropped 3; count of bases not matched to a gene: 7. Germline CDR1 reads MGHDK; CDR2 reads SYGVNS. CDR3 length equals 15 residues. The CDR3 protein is CASSPAGGSLYEQYF. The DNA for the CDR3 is TGTGCCAGCAGTCCAGCGGGGGGGTCACTCTACGAGCAGTACTTC.

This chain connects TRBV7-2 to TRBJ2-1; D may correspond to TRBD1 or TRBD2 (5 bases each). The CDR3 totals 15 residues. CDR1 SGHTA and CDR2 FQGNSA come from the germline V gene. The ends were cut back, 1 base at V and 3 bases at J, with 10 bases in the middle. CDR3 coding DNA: TGTGCCAGCAGCTTAGGGGGGACCCACTACAATGAGCAGTTCTTC. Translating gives CASSLGGTHYNEQFF.

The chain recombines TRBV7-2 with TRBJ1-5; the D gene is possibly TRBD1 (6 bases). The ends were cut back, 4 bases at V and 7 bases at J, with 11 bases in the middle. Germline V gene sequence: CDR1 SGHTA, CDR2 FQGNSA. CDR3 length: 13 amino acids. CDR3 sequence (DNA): TGTGCCAGCAGCTCCTACAGGGACCAGCCCCAGCATTTT. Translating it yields CASSSYRDQPQHF. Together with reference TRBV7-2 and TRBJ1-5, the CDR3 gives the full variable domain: GAGVSQSPSNKVTEKGKDVELRCDPISGHTALYWYRQSLGQGLEFLIYFQGNSAPDKSGLPSDRFSAERTGGSVSTLTIQRTQQEDSAVYLCASSSYRDQPQHFGDGTRLSIL.

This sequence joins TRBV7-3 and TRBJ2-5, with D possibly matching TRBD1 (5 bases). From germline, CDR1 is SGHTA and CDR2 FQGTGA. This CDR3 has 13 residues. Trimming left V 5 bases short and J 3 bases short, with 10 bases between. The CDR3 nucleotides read TGTGCCAGCAGCAGGGGCCACGAAGAGACCCAGTACTTC. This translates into CASSRGHEETQYF. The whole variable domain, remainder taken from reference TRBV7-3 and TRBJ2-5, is GAGVSQTPSNKVTEKGKYVELRCDPISGHTALYWYRQSLGQGPEFLIYFQGTGAADDSGLPNDRFFAVRPEGSVSTLKIQRTERGDSAVYLCASSRGHEETQYFGPGTRLLVL.

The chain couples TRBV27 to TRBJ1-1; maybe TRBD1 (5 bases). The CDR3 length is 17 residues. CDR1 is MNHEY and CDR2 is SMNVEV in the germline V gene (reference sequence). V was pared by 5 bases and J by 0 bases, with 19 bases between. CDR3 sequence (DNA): TGTGCCAGCAGTCCTCTCGGCGGGGGGAGGGTGAACACTGAAGCTTTCTTT. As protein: CASSPLGGGRVNTEAFF.